Sequencing of this T cell receptor beta chain was carried out in a study of blood T cell repertoires in COVID-19. At the level of the study: There were acute and convalescent COVID-19 samples, and they came from the United States, Italy and Spain. T cells, B-cell-depleted T cells, or PBMCs supplied cDNA or gDNA.

This CDR3 comprises 14 residues. CDR1 is MDHEN and CDR2 is SYDVKM in the germline V gene. Trimming shortened V by 3 bases and J by 6 bases, and 14 bases separated the two germline ends. In the authors' methods: Estimates of nucleated cell counts were drawn from the amplification of reference gene primers. Repertoires were generated with immunoSEQ multiplex PCR, while TCRdb's copy carries only in-frame clones and drops some. V and J calls and clone size come straight from that table; D and trimming were deduced from the DNA. The sample records 95,000 to 150,000 clones, around 80% being singletons. The origin of this receptor is a man aged 55 to 70 with active or convalescent COVID-19. The V and J genes are TRBV28 and TRBJ1-1; D is perhaps TRBD1 (5 bases). Sequenced sample: peripheral blood. CDR3 protein: CASSLWGDFSEAFF. The CDR3 nucleotides read TGTGCCAGCAGTTTGTGGGGGGACTTTTCTGAAGCTTTCTTT.